A single sample is the source of the 23 T cell receptor beta chains below, sequenced in a study of cytomegalovirus exposure and HLA in healthy donors. A multiplex PCR was run with 60 Vbeta primers and 13 Jbeta primers. The assay was immunoSEQ multiplex PCR, and TCRdb's table has in-frame clones only and misses some. The sample includes some 150,000 clones, approximately 80% of them seen just once. The specimen sequenced was PBMCs. The receptors shown here come from a young man in good health and CMV-seronegative.

The chain links TRBV4-1 to TRBJ2-5; 7 bases match TRBD2. Trimming removed 7 bases from V and 5 bases from J; junction bases left unmatched: 10. CDR3 length: 14 amino acids. The germline V gene encodes CDR1 MGHRA and CDR2 YSYEKL. This CDR3 reads CASTHTPREETQYF. The CDR3 DNA sequence: TGCGCCAGCACCCATACACCGCGGGAGGAGACCCAGTACTTC.

The chain carries TRBV2 and TRBJ2-5; D gene ambiguous. Gene TRBJ2-7 matches the end of the DNA better, so the J call may be wrong. Germline V gene sequence: CDR1 SNHLY, CDR2 FYNNEI. This CDR3 is 11 amino acids long. The CDR3 loop is CASSDTYEQYF. DNA of the CDR3: TGTGCCAGCAGTGACACCTACGAGCAGTACTTC.

V usage is TRBV27 and J usage is TRBJ1-4, with D unresolved. Per the germline V gene, CDR1 is MNHEY and CDR2 is SMNVEV (reference sequence). V lost 3 bases to trimming and J lost 7 bases, with 3 bases between them. The CDR3 totals 11 residues. The DNA for the CDR3 is TGTGCCAGCAGTTTCGGTGAAAAACTGTTTTTT. Amino acids: CASSFGEKLFF. Full variable domain (outside the CDR3, taken from reference TRBV27 and TRBJ1-4): EAQVTQNPRYLITVTGKKLTVTCSQNMNHEYMSWYRQDPGLGLRQIYYSMNVEVTDKGDVPEGYKVSRKEKRNFPLILESPSPNQTSLYFCASSFGEKLFFGSGTQLSVL.

The chain uses TRBV7-9 and TRBJ2-1, with 8 nucleotides matching TRBD2. J lost 0 bases, V lost 5 bases, and 12 bases had no gene match. Per germline, CDR1 SEHNR and CDR2 FQNEAQ (reference sequence). The CDR3 contains 18 residues. CDR3 sequence reads: CASSPVGLGPGSYNEQFF. In DNA, the CDR3 is TGTGCCAGCAGCCCAGTGGGACTAGGACCCGGCTCCTACAATGAGCAGTTCTTC.

The J gene is TRBJ1-1, the V gene TRBV11-2, with D maybe TRBD1 (6 bases). V lost 1 base and J 2 bases, leaving 11 bases between the germline ends. Germline V gene sequence: CDR1 SGHAT, CDR2 FQNNGV. The CDR3 has 15 amino acids. CDR3 sequence reads: CASSLVRTVNTEAFF. In DNA form, the CDR3 reads TGTGCCAGCAGCTTAGTAAGGACAGTCAACACTGAAGCTTTCTTT. Based on the CDR3 plus reference TRBV11-2 and TRBJ1-1, the full variable domain is EAGVAQSPRYKIIEKRQSVAFWCNPISGHATLYWYQQILGQGPKLLIQFQNNGVVDDSQLPKDRFSAERLKGVDSTLKIQPAKLEDSAVYLCASSLVRTVNTEAFFGQGTRLTVV.

This clone was seen just once. This sequence joins TRBV28 and TRBJ2-1; 9 bases are shared with TRBD1. CDR3 length: 15 amino acids. With 10 bases clipped from V and 4 bases from J, the junction kept 11 bases outside the gene matches. Germline V gives CDR1 MDHEN, CDR2 SYDVKM. The DNA of the CDR3 is TGTGCCACCGTGGGCCGGGACAGGGCATACAATGAGCAGTTCTTC. Its protein product is CATVGRDRAYNEQFF.

V gene TRBV6-1 combines with J gene TRBJ1-5; 7 nucleotides match TRBD1. Germline V gene lookup returns CDR1 MNHNS and CDR2 SASEGT. The CDR3 contains 15 residues. V was clipped by 6 bases and J by 4 bases; unmatched bases: 9. Here the CDR3 reads CASRDTGARNQPQHF. The CDR3 DNA sequence: TGTGCCAGCAGGGATACAGGGGCACGGAATCAGCCCCAGCATTTT.

The chain has TRBV5-1 and TRBJ1-1; 7 nucleotides match TRBD1. Germline CDR1 and CDR2: SGHRS and YFSETQ. After removal of 0 bases from V and 4 bases from J, the junction contained 3 bases not matched to a gene. The CDR3 extends over 14 amino acids. The CDR3 DNA is TGCGCCAGCAGCTTGGAGGGGGCCGGCACTGAAGCTTTCTTT. Its translation: CASSLEGAGTEAFF.

This clone was detected only once. This chain joins TRBV30 and TRBJ2-5, with 8 bases that match TRBD2. The DNA matches TRBJ2-7 better at its end, which makes the J call doubtful. Germline V CDR1 and CDR2: GTSNPN, SVGIG (reference sequence). The CDR3 extends over 13 amino acids. This CDR3 is CAWATSDYYEQYF. In nucleotides, the CDR3 is TGTGCCTGGGCGACTAGCGACTACTACGAGCAGTACTTC.

This clone was picked up a small number of times. V and J are TRBV7-8 and TRBJ2-1; TRBD1 aligns across 7 bases. The CDR3 loop spans 14 amino acids. Germline V gives CDR1 SGHVS, CDR2 FQNEAQ. V was clipped by 3 bases and J by 7 bases; unmatched bases: 6. CDR3 coding DNA: TGTGCCAGCAGCTTTACTCCACAGGGGAATGAGCAGTTCTTC. It codes for CASSFTPQGNEQFF.

This chain uses TRBV5-1 with TRBJ2-1, with 7 nucleotides matching TRBD1. Germline values: CDR1 SGHRS, CDR2 YFSETQ. V gave up 4 bases and J gave up 2 bases; unmatched junction bases: 9. This CDR3 spans 16 amino acids. The CDR3 DNA follows: TGCGCCAGCAGCCCCCAAGCTGGGACAGCCTACAATGAGCAGTTCTTC. Its protein product is CASSPQAGTAYNEQFF.

The chain has TRBV7-9 and TRBJ2-6; D gene unclear. Trimming pared 1 base from V and 0 bases from J, leaving 7 bases between. This CDR3 comprises 16 residues. Germline V gene sequence: CDR1 SEHNR, CDR2 FQNEAQ (reference sequence). The CDR3 sequence: CASSLGHGSGANVLTF. CDR3 DNA sequence: TGTGCCAGCAGCTTAGGACATGGCTCTGGGGCCAACGTCCTGACTTTC.

The chain couples TRBV10-2 to TRBJ2-7; 9 nucleotides align to TRBD1. The CDR3 is made up of 16 amino acids. Germline trimming cut 0 bases from V and 0 bases from J; bases unmatched to any gene: 3. Germline loops: CDR1 WSHSY, CDR2 SAAADI. CDR3 in amino acids: CASSESGTGSSYEQYF. The CDR3 DNA reads as TGCGCCAGCAGTGAGTCCGGGACAGGGAGCTCCTACGAGCAGTACTTC.

This chain's CDR3 is CASSETANYGYTF. CDR3 sequence (DNA): TGTGCCAGCAGCGAAACTGCTAACTATGGCTACACCTTC. V and J are TRBV2 and TRBJ1-2; D is ambiguous. CDR3 size: 13 residues. The V gene's germline CDR1 is SNHLY and CDR2 FYNNEI. The V end was cut by 6 bases, the J end by 0 bases, with 8 bases between.

The CDR3 protein is CASSLGGLAGGRTDTQYF. The CDR3 DNA is TGCGCCAGCAGCTTGGGTGGACTAGCGGGAGGTCGCACAGATACGCAGTATTTT. The rearrangement links TRBV5-1 to TRBJ2-3; 14 bases line up with TRBD2. Per the germline V gene, CDR1 is SGHRS and CDR2 is YFSETQ. The CDR3 has 18 amino acids. V gave up 0 bases and J gave up 1 base; unmatched junction bases: 4. The full variable domain, in which reference TRBV5-1 and TRBJ2-3 provide the parts outside the CDR3, is KAGVTQTPRYLIKTRGQQVTLSCSPISGHRSVSWYQQTPGQGLQFLFEYFSETQRNKGNFPGRFSGRQFSNSRSEMNVSTLELGDSALYLCASSLGGLAGGRTDTQYFGPGTRLTVL.

This clone has just a few counts. The chain has TRBV25-1 and TRBJ2-7; 7 bases match TRBD2. The germline V gene encodes CDR1 MGHDK and CDR2 SYGVNS. The CDR3 totals 12 residues. V was pared by 3 bases and J by 11 bases, with 7 bases of the junction left unmatched. The CDR3 loop reads CASSDWAGREYF. The CDR3 region has the DNA TGTGCCAGCAGTGATTGGGCAGGGAGGGAGTACTTC.

This clone showed up just once. The chain couples TRBV18 to TRBJ2-3; the D gene is possibly TRBD1 (5 bases). Trimming stripped 3 bases from V and 0 bases from J, with 13 bases between. Germline V gives CDR1 KGHSH, CDR2 LQKENI. The CDR3 sequence is 16 residues long. Here the CDR3 reads CASSPNQGTSTDTQYF. The CDR3 nucleotides are TGTGCCAGCTCACCGAACCAGGGAACTAGCACAGATACGCAGTATTTT.

This clone was seen a handful of times. V is TRBV7-9 and J is TRBJ2-7, with TRBD2 identical over 9 bases. Unmatched junction bases numbered 15, after V lost 4 bases and J lost 2 bases. The germline V gene has CDR1 SEHNR and CDR2 FQNEAQ (reference sequence). There are 18 residues in the CDR3. CDR3 coding DNA: TGTGCCAGCAGCTCCTTCCGGGGGAGCGGGGGGCTCCCCTACGAGCAGTACTTC. It translates to CASSSFRGSGGLPYEQYF.

The chain couples TRBV7-3 to TRBJ2-5; maybe TRBD1 (5 bases). This CDR3 spans 15 amino acids. Germline CDR1 reads SGHTA; CDR2 reads FQGTGA. The ends were cut back, 5 bases at V and 5 bases at J, with 18 bases in the middle. The CDR3 region is CASSTGHSGGETQYF. As DNA, the CDR3 is TGTGCCAGCAGCACCGGACACTCGGGTGGCGAGACCCAGTACTTC.

This clone came up once. The chain uses TRBV5-6 and TRBJ1-1; no firm D call. CDR1 is SGHDT and CDR2 is YYEEEE in the germline V gene. Trimming pared 2 bases from V and 5 bases from J, leaving 13 bases between. The CDR3 consists of 14 residues. The CDR3 reads CASSFWSGRTEAFF. The CDR3, as DNA: TGTGCCAGCAGCTTTTGGTCCGGGAGGACTGAAGCTTTCTTT. The full variable domain, its missing parts supplied by reference TRBV5-6 and TRBJ1-1, is DAGVTQSPTHLIKTRGQQVTLRCSPKSGHDTVSWYQQALGQGPQFIFQYYEEEERQRGNFPDRFSGHQFPNYSSELNVNALLLGDSALYLCASSFWSGRTEAFFGQGTRLTVV.

The chain combines TRBV27 with TRBJ2-2; possibly TRBD2 for D (5 bases). V lost 6 bases to trimming and J lost 2 bases, with 7 bases between them. This CDR3 has 13 amino acids. Germline CDR1 and CDR2: MNHEY and SMNVEV (reference sequence). The CDR3 nucleotides read TGTGCCAGCAGGGGAGTCAACACCGGGGAGCTGTTTTTT. Protein: CASRGVNTGELFF.

The rearrangement joins TRBV27 to TRBJ1-3, with a possible D match to TRBD1 (5 bases). The ends were cut back, 0 bases at V and 6 bases at J, with 9 bases in the middle. Looked up from germline, CDR1 is MNHEY and CDR2 is SMNVEV (reference sequence). The CDR3 contains 14 residues. CDR3 coding DNA: TGTGCCAGCAGTTTATCGGTAGGGGCAAACACCATATATTTT. Translation: CASSLSVGANTIYF.

The V and J genes are TRBV5-5 and TRBJ1-2; possibly TRBD1 for D (5 bases). The CDR3 is 15 residues long. The V end lost 4 bases, the J end lost 5 bases, and 18 bases lay between the germline ends. Looked up from germline, CDR1 is SGHKS and CDR2 is YYEKEE (reference sequence). This chain's CDR3 is CASSPPAGPGYGYTF. CDR3 nucleotide sequence: TGTGCCAGCAGCCCACCTGCAGGCCCAGGGTATGGCTACACCTTC.